Below, 21 T cell receptor beta chains from the same sample are listed, as sequenced in a study of blood T cell repertoires in COVID-19. The method was immunoSEQ multiplex PCR; TCRdb's version includes in-frame clones alone and lacks a portion of them. The table includes 250,000 to 300,000 clones, 80% to 95% detected once. The material sequenced was PBMCs or T cells enriched from blood (not recorded which). The receptors were sampled from a woman aged 25 to 39 who had recovered from COVID-19.

The rearrangement joins TRBV3-1 (or the pseudogene TRBV3-2) to TRBJ2-7, with a possible D match to TRBD1 (5 bases). The CDR3 sequence is 12 residues long. Germline CDR1 LGHDT, CDR2 YNNKEL (reference sequence). The ends were cut back, 3 bases at V and 4 bases at J, with 7 bases in the middle. In DNA, the CDR3 is TGTGCCAGCAGCCAGCAGGGTTACGAGCAGTACTTC. Its protein product is CASSQQGYEQYF.

The genes are TRBV7-3 and TRBJ2-7, with 10 bases aligning to TRBD2. V shed 1 base and J 5 bases; nucleotides not matched to a gene: 5. This CDR3 region has 15 residues. Germline V gene lookup returns CDR1 SGHTA and CDR2 FQGTGA. The CDR3 DNA is TGTGCCAGCAGCTTAAGGCTAGCGGGAGTGAACGAGCAGTACTTC. This gives the protein CASSLRLAGVNEQYF. Full variable domain (rest looked up from reference TRBV7-3 and TRBJ2-7): GAGVSQTPSNKVTEKGKYVELRCDPISGHTALYWYRQSLGQGPEFLIYFQGTGAADDSGLPNDRFFAVRPEGSVSTLKIQRTERGDSAVYLCASSLRLAGVNEQYFGPGTRLTVT.

The chain recombines TRBV7-9 with TRBJ2-5, with 10 nucleotides matching TRBD2. Losses at the gene ends were 5 bases for V and 5 bases for J; bases not matched to a gene: 5. Germline-derived CDR1 and CDR2 are SEHNR and FQNEAQ (reference sequence). This CDR3 comprises 14 residues. The chain's CDR3 is CASSPSGSRETQYF. The CDR3 DNA sequence: TGTGCCAGCAGCCCTAGCGGGAGTCGGGAGACCCAGTACTTC.

The chain carries TRBV7-2 and TRBJ2-3; TRBD2 matches at 8 bases. V dropped 3 bases and J dropped 0; count of bases not matched to a gene: 5. Germline V gives CDR1 SGHTA, CDR2 FQGNSA. The CDR3 runs to 16 residues. CDR3 amino acids: CASSFLLAVSTDTQYF. The DNA of the CDR3 is TGTGCCAGCAGCTTTTTACTAGCGGTTAGCACAGATACGCAGTATTTT.

This clone was seen just once. The gene calls are TRBV24-1 and TRBJ1-5; D is unclear. CDR1 and CDR2 (germline): KGHDR, SFDVKD. The CDR3 spans 12 residues. Trimming pared 3 bases from V and 4 bases from J, leaving 3 bases between. In DNA form, the CDR3 reads TGTGCCACCAGTGATATAAATCAGCCCCAGCATTTT. It encodes CATSDINQPQHF.

The gene calls are TRBV7-9 and TRBJ1-1; D is uncertain. V was shortened by 4 bases and J by 3 bases, with 6 bases between the two germline ends. The CDR3 has 12 residues. CDR1 and CDR2 (germline): SEHNR, FQNEAQ (reference sequence). The CDR3 coding sequence is TGTGCCAGCAGCTCGTTAGACACTGAAGCTTTCTTT. Translating it yields CASSSLDTEAFF.

J is TRBJ1-2 and V is TRBV7-2; the match to TRBD1 covers 9 bases. Germline V gives CDR1 SGHTA, CDR2 FQGNSA. Losses at the gene ends were 2 bases for V and 4 bases for J; bases not matched to a gene: 8. The CDR3 is 16 amino acids. The CDR3 nucleotides read TGTGCCAGCAGCTTAAATACAGGGGGCGGGGGCTATGGCTACACCTTC. Its protein product is CASSLNTGGGGYGYTF. Complete variable domain (other parts from reference TRBV7-2 and TRBJ1-2): GAGVSQSPSNKVTEKGKDVELRCDPISGHTALYWYRQSLGQGLEFLIYFQGNSAPDKSGLPSDRFSAERTGGSVSTLTIQRTQQEDSAVYLCASSLNTGGGGYGYTFGSGTRLTVV.

This clone showed up just once. Here the CDR3 DNA reads TGTGCCAGTAGTATGAGGACTAGCGCCCATGAGCAGTTCTTC. Its translation: CASSMRTSAHEQFF. The chain joins TRBV19 to TRBJ2-1, with 9 bases matching TRBD2. Germline V gene lookup returns CDR1 LNHDA and CDR2 SQIVND (reference sequence). This CDR3 is 14 amino acids long. J was trimmed by 8 bases and V by 3 bases; bases with no gene match: 5.

The chain couples TRBV19 to TRBJ2-5, with D perhaps matching TRBD2 (5 bases). Germline loops: CDR1 LNHDA, CDR2 SQIVND (reference sequence). Trimming shortened V by 0 bases and J by 4 bases, and 6 bases separated the two germline ends. The CDR3 is 13 amino acids. The CDR3 region is CASSIDEGETQYF. CDR3 coding DNA: TGTGCCAGTAGTATAGATGAGGGAGAGACCCAGTACTTC.

This rearrangement joins TRBV2 to TRBJ1-6, with D possibly TRBD1 on 5 matching bases. Germline lookup yields CDR1 SNHLY and CDR2 FYNNEI. Between the trimmed V and J ends, which lost 0 bases and 5 bases, there was a span of 8 bases. This CDR3 region has 15 residues. The CDR3 spells CASSEAWGHNSPLHF. The DNA of the CDR3 is TGTGCCAGCAGTGAAGCGTGGGGCCATAATTCACCCCTCCACTTT.

The J gene is TRBJ2-7, the V gene TRBV7-2; 10 nucleotides line up with TRBD2. J gave up 6 bases and V 5 bases, and 13 bases lay outside the gene matches. CDR3 length: 16 residues. The germline CDR1 and CDR2 sequences are SGHTA and FQGNSA. The CDR3 DNA reads TGTGCCAGCAGCCTAGGCGCTAGCGGGAGTTCTGGCGAGCAGTACTTC. It encodes CASSLGASGSSGEQYF.

The V and J genes are TRBV19 and TRBJ2-1; tentatively, D is TRBD1 (6 bases). The germline V gene encodes CDR1 LNHDA and CDR2 SQIVND (reference sequence). The CDR3 runs to 13 residues. V lost 8 bases, J lost 9 bases, and 17 bases lay in between. CDR3 residues: CASDPPGAREQFF. CDR3 DNA: TGTGCCAGTGACCCCCCAGGGGCTCGTGAGCAGTTCTTC. Full variable domain (remainder filled in from reference TRBV19 and TRBJ2-1): DGGITQSPKYLFRKEGQNVTLSCEQNLNHDAMYWYRQDPGQGLRLIYYSQIVNDFQKGDIAEGYSVSREKKESFPLTVTSAQKNPTAFYLCASDPPGAREQFFGPGTRLTVL.

The V call is TRBV7-2, the J call TRBJ1-5; D perhaps matches TRBD1 (5 bases). The V end lost 1 base, the J end lost 11 bases, and 18 bases lay between the germline ends. CDR3 length: 15 residues. Germline V gene lookup returns CDR1 SGHTA and CDR2 FQGNSA. DNA of the CDR3: TGTGCCAGCAGCTTAGTGGGGGAGGGGAAGTCGGCCCAGCATTTT. It codes for CASSLVGEGKSAQHF.

The rearrangement uses TRBV7-2 and TRBJ1-2; TRBD1 matches at 8 bases. This CDR3 region has 15 residues. V lost 4 bases and J lost 5; bases outside the gene matches: 9. CDR1 and CDR2 from the germline V gene are SGHTA and FQGNSA. The CDR3 sequence is CASSSKIDRGYGYTF. The CDR3, as DNA: TGTGCCAGCAGCTCAAAGATCGACAGGGGATATGGCTACACCTTC.

This chain uses TRBV5-4 with TRBJ1-3, with TRBD1 matching over 9 bases. Trimming removed 3 bases from V and 0 bases from J; junction bases left unmatched: 4. CDR3 length equals 16 residues. Germline V lookup: CDR1 SGHNT, CDR2 YYREEE (reference sequence). DNA for the CDR3: TGTGCCAGCAGCTCCCCGACAGGGGGCTCTGGAAACACCATATATTTT. This sequence encodes CASSSPTGGSGNTIYF.

The chain has TRBV4-1 and TRBJ2-6, with 8 bases lining up with TRBD1. Germline V CDR1 and CDR2: MGHRA, YSYEKL. This CDR3 region has 18 residues. Losses at the gene ends were 2 bases for V and 0 bases for J; bases not matched to a gene: 6. CDR3 amino acids: CASSQPGQVNSGANVLTF. CDR3 nucleotide sequence: TGCGCCAGCAGCCAACCGGGACAGGTGAACTCTGGGGCCAACGTCCTGACTTTC.

This chain joins TRBV19 and TRBJ1-1, with D perhaps matching TRBD1 (5 bases). Germline V gene lookup returns CDR1 LNHDA and CDR2 SQIVND (reference sequence). With 3 bases removed from V and 3 bases from J, the gap between germline ends came to 17 bases. CDR3 size: 16 residues. The CDR3 is CASSIVRGVFDTEAFF. CDR3 sequence (DNA): TGTGCCAGTAGTATCGTACGGGGGGTTTTCGACACTGAAGCTTTCTTT.

The gene calls are TRBV5-1 and TRBJ1-5; D is possibly TRBD1 (6 bases). Trimming took 4 bases from V and 9 from J, leaving 20 bases between them. This CDR3 has 15 residues. Looked up from germline, CDR1 is SGHRS and CDR2 is YFSETQ. The CDR3 nucleotides read TGCGCCAGCAGCCCTGAGGCGGGGGGGGCTCGGCCCCAGCATTTT. It specifies CASSPEAGGARPQHF.

V usage is TRBV24-1 and J usage is TRBJ2-2; D is uncertain. Germline values: CDR1 KGHDR, CDR2 SFDVKD. The CDR3 contains 11 residues. V was cut by 5 bases and J by 7 bases, with 4 bases left in between. The CDR3, as DNA: TGTGCCACCAGTGCGGTCGGGGAGCTGTTTTTT. Its translation: CATSAVGELFF.

This rearrangement joins TRBV21-1 to TRBJ1-1; whether TRBD1, the table's D call, matches the DNA was not checked. TRBV21-1 constitutes a pseudogene. This CDR3 is 15 amino acids long. CDR3 sequence reads: CASSKTQGADTEAFF. CDR3 coding DNA: TGTGCCAGCAGCAAAACGCAGGGGGCAGACACTGAAGCTTTCTTT.

This clone has a count of ten or more. The V and J genes are TRBV27 and TRBJ2-7, with TRBD2 matching 12 bases. Germline CDR1 reads MNHEY; CDR2 reads SMNVEV (reference sequence). V lost 5 bases to trimming and J lost 0 bases; unmatched junction nucleotides: 11. This CDR3 has 18 residues. The CDR3 sequence: CASSVTSGSRISSYEQYF. DNA of the CDR3: TGTGCCAGCAGTGTGACTAGCGGGAGTCGGATTAGCTCCTACGAGCAGTACTTC.